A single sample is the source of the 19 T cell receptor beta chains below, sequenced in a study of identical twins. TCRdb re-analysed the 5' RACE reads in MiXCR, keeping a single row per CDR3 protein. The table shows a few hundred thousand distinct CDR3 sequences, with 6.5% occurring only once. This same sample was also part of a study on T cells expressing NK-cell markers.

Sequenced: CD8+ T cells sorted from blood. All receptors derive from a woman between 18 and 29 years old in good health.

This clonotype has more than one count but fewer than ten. The CDR3, as DNA: TGTGCCAGCAGCTTAATGCGGAAACAAGAGACCCAGTACTTC. As protein: CASSLMRKQETQYF. J is TRBJ2-5 and V is TRBV7-9; D gene unclear. CDR3 length: 14 amino acids. The V gene lost 2 bases and the J gene lost 2 bases, with 9 bases spanning the gap. Looked up from germline, CDR1 is SEHNR and CDR2 is FQNEAQ (reference sequence).

In nucleotides, the CDR3 is TGCGCCAGCAGCTTTCTAGACCAAACGGGGGGCTACACCTTC. Protein: CASSFLDQTGGYTF. The chain recombines TRBV5-1 with TRBJ1-2; D gene uncertain. The CDR3 length is 14 residues. V shed 2 bases and J shed 8 bases, with 16 bases lying between them. Per the germline V gene, CDR1 is SGHRS and CDR2 is YFSETQ.

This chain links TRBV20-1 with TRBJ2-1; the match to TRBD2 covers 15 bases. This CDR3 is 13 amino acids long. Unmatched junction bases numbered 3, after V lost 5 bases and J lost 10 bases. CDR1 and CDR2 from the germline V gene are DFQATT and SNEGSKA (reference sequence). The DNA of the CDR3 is TGCAGTGCTCGGACTAGCGGGAGGGTAGAGCAGTTCTTC. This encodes CSARTSGRVEQFF.

The CDR3 reads CASSISEGADTQYF. The CDR3 DNA follows: TGTGCCAGTAGTATTAGCGAGGGGGCAGATACGCAGTATTTT. The chain recombines TRBV19 with TRBJ2-3; perhaps TRBD1 as D (6 bases). This CDR3 contains 14 residues. Germline loops: CDR1 LNHDA, CDR2 SQIVND (reference sequence). V lost 3 bases to trimming and J lost 4 bases, with 11 bases between them.

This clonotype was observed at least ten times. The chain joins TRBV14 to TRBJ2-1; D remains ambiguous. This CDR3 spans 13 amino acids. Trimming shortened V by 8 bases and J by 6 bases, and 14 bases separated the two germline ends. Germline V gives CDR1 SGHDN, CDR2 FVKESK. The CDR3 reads CASALGPSNEQFF. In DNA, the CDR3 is TGTGCCAGCGCGCTAGGACCGAGCAATGAGCAGTTCTTC.

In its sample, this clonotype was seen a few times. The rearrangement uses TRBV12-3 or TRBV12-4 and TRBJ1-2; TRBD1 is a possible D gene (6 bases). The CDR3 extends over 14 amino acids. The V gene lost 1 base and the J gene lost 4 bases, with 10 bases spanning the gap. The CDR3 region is CASSLGGGAYGYTF. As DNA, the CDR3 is TGTGCCAGCAGTTTAGGCGGGGGGGCCTATGGCTACACCTTC.

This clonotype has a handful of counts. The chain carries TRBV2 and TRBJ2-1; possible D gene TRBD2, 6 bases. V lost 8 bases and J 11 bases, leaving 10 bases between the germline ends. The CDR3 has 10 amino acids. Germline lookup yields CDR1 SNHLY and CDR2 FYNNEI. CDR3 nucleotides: TGTGCCAGCTCGGGAGTCCAGCAGTTCTTC. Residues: CASSGVQQFF. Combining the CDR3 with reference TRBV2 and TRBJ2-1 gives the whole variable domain EPEVTQTPSHQVTQMGQEVILRCVPISNHLYFYWYRQILGQKVEFLVSFYNNEISEKSEIFDDQFSVERPDGSNFTLKIRSTKLEDSAMYFCASSGVQQFFGPGTRLTVL.

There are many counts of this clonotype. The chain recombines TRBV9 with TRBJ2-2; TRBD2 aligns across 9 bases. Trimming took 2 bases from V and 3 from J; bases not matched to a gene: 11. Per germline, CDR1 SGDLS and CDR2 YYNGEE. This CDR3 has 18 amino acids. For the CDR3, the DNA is TGTGCCAGCAGCGTTTCCTTGCGGGAGGGCCCTTACACCGGGGAGCTGTTTTTT. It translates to CASSVSLREGPYTGELFF.

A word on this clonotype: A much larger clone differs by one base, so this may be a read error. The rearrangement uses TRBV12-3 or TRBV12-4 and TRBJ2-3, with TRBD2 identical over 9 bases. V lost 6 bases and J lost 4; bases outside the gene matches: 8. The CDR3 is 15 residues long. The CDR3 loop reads CASRVFAGGPDTQYF. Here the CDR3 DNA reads TGTGCCAGCAGGGTGTTTGCGGGGGGGCCAGATACGCAGTATTTT.

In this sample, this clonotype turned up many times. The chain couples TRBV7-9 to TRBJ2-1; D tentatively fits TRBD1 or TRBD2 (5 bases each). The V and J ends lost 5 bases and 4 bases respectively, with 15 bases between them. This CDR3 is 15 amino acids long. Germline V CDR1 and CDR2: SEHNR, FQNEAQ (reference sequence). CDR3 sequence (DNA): TGTGCCAGCAGCACCGCCGGGACGCCTTACAATGAGCAGTTCTTC. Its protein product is CASSTAGTPYNEQFF.

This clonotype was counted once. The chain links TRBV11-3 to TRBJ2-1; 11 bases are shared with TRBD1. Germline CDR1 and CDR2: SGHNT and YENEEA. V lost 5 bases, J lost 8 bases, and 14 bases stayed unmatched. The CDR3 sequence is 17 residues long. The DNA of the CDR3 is TGTGCCAGCAGCCCCGACCTGGGGGACAGGGGGTTGCATGAGCAGTTCTTC. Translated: CASSPDLGDRGLHEQFF.

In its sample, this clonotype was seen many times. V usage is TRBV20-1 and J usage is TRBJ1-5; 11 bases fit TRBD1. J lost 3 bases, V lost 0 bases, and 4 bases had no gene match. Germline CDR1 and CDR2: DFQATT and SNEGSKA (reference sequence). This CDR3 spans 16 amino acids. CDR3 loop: CSARDSDRGLNQPQHF. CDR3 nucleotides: TGCAGTGCTAGAGATTCGGACAGGGGGCTCAATCAGCCCCAGCATTTT.

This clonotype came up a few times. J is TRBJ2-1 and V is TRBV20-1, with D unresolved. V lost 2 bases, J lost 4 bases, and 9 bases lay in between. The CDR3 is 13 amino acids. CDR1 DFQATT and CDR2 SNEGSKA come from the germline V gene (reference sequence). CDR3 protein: CSARTLSYNEQFF. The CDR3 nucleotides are TGCAGTGCTAGAACCCTGAGTTACAATGAGCAGTTCTTC.

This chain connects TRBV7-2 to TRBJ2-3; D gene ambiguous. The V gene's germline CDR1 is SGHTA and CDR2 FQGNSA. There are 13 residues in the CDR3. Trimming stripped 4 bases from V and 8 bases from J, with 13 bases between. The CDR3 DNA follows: TGTGCCAGCAGCTCACTCCACCCTCCTACGCAGTATTTT. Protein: CASSSLHPPTQYF. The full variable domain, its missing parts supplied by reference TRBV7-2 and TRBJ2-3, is GAGVSQSPSNKVTEKGKDVELRCDPISGHTALYWYRQSLGQGLEFLIYFQGNSAPDKSGLPSDRFSAERTGGSVSTLTIQRTQQEDSAVYLCASSSLHPPTQYFGPGTRLTVL.

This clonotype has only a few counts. CDR3 DNA sequence: TGTGCCAGCAGCCAAGAGGGCCCCAATTTTGGCGCGCAGTATTTT. Its translation is CASSQEGPNFGAQYF. The chain recombines TRBV4-2 with TRBJ2-3; D is ambiguous. Germline V lookup: CDR1 LGHNA, CDR2 YNFKEQ. Trimming took off 0 bases at V and 10 bases at J, with 17 bases between the two ends. The CDR3 covers 15 residues.

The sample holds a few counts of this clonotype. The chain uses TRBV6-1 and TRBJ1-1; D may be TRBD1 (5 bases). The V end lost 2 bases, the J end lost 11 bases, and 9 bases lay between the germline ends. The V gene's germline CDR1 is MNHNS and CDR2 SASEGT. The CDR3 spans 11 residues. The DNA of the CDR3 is TGTGCCAGCAGTGAATGGAGGGACGCTTTCTTT. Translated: CASSEWRDAFF.

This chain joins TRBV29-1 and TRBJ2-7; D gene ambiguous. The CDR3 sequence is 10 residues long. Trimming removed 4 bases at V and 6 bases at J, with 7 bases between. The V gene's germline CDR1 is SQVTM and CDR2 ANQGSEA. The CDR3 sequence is CSVVSSEQYF. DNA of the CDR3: TGCAGCGTTGTGAGCAGCGAGCAGTACTTC.

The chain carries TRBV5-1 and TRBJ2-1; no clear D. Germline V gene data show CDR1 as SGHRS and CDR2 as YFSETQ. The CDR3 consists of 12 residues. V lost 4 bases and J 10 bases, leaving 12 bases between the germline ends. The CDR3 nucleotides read TGCGCCAGCAGCCTAGGACCGGAGGAGCAGTTCTTC. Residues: CASSLGPEEQFF.

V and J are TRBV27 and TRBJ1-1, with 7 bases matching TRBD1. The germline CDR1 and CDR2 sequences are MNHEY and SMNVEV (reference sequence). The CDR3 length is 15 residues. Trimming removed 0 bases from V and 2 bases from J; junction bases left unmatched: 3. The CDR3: CASSLSAGGNTEAFF. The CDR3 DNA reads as TGTGCCAGCAGTTTATCTGCAGGGGGAAACACTGAAGCTTTCTTT.